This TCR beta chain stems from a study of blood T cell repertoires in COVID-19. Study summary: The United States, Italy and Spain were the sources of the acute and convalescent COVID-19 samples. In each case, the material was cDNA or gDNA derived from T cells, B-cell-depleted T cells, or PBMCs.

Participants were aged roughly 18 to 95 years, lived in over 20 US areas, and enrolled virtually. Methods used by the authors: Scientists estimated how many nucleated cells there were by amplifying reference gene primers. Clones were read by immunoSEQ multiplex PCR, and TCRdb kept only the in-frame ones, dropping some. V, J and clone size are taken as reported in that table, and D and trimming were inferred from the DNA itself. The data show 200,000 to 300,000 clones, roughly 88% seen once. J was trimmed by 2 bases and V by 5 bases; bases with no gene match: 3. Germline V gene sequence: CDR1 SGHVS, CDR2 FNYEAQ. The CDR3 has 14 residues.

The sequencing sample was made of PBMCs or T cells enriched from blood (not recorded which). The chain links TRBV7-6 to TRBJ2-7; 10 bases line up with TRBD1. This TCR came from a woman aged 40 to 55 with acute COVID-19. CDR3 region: CASSPGTGAYEQYF. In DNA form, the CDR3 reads TGTGCCAGCAGCCCCGGGACAGGGGCCTACGAGCAGTACTTC. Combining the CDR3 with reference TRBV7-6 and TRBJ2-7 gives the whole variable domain GAGVSQSPRYKVTKRGQDVALRCDPISGHVSLYWYRQALGQGPEFLTYFNYEAQQDKSGLPNDRFSAERPEGSISTLTIQRTEQRDSAMYRCASSPGTGAYEQYFGPGTRLTVT.